One T cell receptor (beta chain) is described in this entry. Antigen unknown. V lost 7 bases to trimming and J lost 0 bases, with 12 bases between them. This CDR3 contains 14 residues. CDR1 is SNHLY, CDR2 FYNNEI, per germline. This specimen comes from a study of PD-1 blockade in classical Hodgkin lymphoma. Study results and limitations: Newly diagnosed and completely responding patients shared comparable baseline diversity. TCR diversity rose significantly by C4D1 in CD4+ but not CD8+ cells.

Assay: immunoSEQ multiplex PCR; the TCRdb copy retains only in-frame clones and omits some. The sample has about 15,000 clones; 89% are singletons. Noted time point: cycle 4 day 1 (C4D1), after 5 to 7 weeks of nivolumab. Each patient's relapse followed autologous stem cell transplantation, and brentuximab vedotin exposure varied. The authors enriched CD8+ T cells from thawed PBMCs via magnetic negative selection. Responses achieved at best were complete response, partial response or progressive disease. Sequenced here: CD8+ T cells from blood, sampled before the fourth cycle of nivolumab. The TCR sequence derives from a human donor with classical Hodgkin lymphoma. The rearrangement uses TRBV2 and TRBJ1-2; no clear D gene. CDR3 sequence (DNA): TGTGCCAGCAAGGAAGGAAAAGCTAACTATGGCTACACCTTC. Translation: CASKEGKANYGYTF.